The T cell receptor beta chain described here comes from a study of T-cell reconstitution after alpha-beta-depleted transplantation in children. Regarding the study as a whole: Where some patients showed high TCRbeta diversity at day 60, it came from recipient T cells and thymic progenitors that had survived. T-cell counts and diversity at one year following transplant were attributed mainly to newly produced T cells. As was reported, about two months after transplant, alpha-beta T cells came from several hundred expanded graft clones.

The TCRbeta library was prepared with unique molecular identifiers. In TCRdb, the PCR reads were re-called with MiXCR into one record per CDR3 protein. The table has 200,000 or so distinct CDR3 sequences, roughly 6% seen once. CDR3 length: 15 residues. CDR1 LNHNV and CDR2 YYDKDF come from the germline V gene (reference sequence). The ends were cut back, 6 bases at V and 2 bases at J, with 14 bases in the middle. This clonotype has at least ten counts. Its antigen remains unknown. The sample in question was PBMCs, obtained before TCRalphabeta/CD19-depleted stem cell transplant. This clonotype originated in a girl less than two years old with combined immunodeficiency, due to receive a stem cell transplant. This sequence joins TRBV15 and TRBJ2-1, with a weak D call TRBD2 (6 bases). The CDR3 region is CATRGGISAYNEQFF. The CDR3 nucleotides read TGTGCCACCAGGGGCGGGATAAGCGCCTACAATGAGCAGTTCTTC.